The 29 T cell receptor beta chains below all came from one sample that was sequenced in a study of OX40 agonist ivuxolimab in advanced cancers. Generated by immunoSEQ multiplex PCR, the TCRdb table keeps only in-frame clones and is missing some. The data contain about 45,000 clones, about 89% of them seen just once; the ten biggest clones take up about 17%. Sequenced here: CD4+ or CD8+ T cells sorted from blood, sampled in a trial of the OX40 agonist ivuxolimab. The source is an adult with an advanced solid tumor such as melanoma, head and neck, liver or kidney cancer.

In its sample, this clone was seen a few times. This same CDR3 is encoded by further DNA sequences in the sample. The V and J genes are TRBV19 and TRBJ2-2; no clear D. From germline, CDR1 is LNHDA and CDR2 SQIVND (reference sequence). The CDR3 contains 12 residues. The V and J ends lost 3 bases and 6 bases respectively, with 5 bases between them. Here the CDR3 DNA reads TGTGCCAGTAGTATTCAGGCCGGGGAGCTGTTTTTT. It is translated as CASSIQAGELFF.

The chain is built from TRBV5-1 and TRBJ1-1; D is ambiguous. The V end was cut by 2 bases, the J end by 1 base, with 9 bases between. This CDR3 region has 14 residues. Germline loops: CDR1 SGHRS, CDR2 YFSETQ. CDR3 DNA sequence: TGCGCCAGCAGCTTTGGAAGGTCGAACACTGAAGCTTTCTTT. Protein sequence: CASSFGRSNTEAFF.

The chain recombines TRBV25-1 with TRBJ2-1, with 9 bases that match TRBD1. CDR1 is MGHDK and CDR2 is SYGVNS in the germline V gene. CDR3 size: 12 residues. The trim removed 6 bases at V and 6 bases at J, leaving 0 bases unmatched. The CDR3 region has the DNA TGTGCCAGCAGGGACAGGGGCAATGAGCAGTTCTTC. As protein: CASRDRGNEQFF.

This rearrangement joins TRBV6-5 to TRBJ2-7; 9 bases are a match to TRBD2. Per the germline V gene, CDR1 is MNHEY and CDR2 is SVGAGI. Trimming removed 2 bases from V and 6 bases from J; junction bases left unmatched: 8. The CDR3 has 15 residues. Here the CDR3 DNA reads TGTGCCAGCAGTTACGGCTTTGGCGGGGGGGTCGAGCAGTACTTC. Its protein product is CASSYGFGGGVEQYF.

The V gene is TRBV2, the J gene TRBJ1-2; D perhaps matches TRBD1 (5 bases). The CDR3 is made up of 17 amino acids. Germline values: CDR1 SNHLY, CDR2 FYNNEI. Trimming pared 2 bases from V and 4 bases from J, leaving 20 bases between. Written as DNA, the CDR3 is TGTGCCAGCAGTGAACAGCCGGGGCGAGCAGAGGGCTATGGCTACACCTTC. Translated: CASSEQPGRAEGYGYTF.

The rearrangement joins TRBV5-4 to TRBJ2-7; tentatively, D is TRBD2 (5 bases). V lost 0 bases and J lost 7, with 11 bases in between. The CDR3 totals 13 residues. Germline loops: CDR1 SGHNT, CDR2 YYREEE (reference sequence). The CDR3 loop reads CASSLGTVREQYF. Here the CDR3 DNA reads TGTGCCAGCAGCTTGGGGACTGTTCGAGAGCAGTACTTC.

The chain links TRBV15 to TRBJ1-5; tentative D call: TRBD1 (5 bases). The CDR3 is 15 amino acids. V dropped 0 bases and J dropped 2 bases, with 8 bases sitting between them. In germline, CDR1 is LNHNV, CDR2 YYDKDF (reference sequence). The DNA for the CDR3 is TGTGCCACCAGCAGAGATTGGGGCGGCAATCAGCCCCAGCATTTT. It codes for CATSRDWGGNQPQHF. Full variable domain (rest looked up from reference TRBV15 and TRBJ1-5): DAMVIQNPRYQVTQFGKPVTLSCSQTLNHNVMYWYQQKSSQAPKLLFHYYDKDFNNEADTPDNFQSRRPNTSFCFLDIRSPGLGDTAMYLCATSRDWGGNQPQHFGDGTRLSIL.

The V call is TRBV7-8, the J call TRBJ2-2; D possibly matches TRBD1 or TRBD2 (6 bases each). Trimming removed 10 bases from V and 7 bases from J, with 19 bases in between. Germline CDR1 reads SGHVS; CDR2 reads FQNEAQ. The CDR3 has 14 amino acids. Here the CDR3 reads CAIDEGGRGGELFF. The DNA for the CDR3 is TGTGCCATCGACGAAGGGGGGCGAGGCGGGGAGCTGTTTTTT.

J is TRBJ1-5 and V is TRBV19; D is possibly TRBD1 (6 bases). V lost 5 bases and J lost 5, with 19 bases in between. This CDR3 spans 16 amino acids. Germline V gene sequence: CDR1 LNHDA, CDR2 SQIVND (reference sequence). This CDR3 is CASSPPDSRSYQPQHF. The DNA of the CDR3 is TGTGCCAGTAGTCCCCCGGACAGCCGATCCTATCAGCCCCAGCATTTT.

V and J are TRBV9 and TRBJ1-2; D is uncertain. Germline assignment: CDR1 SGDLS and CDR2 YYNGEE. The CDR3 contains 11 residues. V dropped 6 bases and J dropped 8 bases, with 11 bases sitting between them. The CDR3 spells CASKTGLGYTF. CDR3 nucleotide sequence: TGTGCCAGCAAGACGGGGTTGGGCTACACCTTC.

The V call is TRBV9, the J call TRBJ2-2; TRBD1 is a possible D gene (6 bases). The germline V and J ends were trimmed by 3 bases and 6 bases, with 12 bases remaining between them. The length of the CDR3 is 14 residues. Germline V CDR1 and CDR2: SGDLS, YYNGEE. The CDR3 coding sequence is TGTGCCAGCAGCGAGACAGGAAATGCCGGGGAGCTGTTTTTT. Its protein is CASSETGNAGELFF.

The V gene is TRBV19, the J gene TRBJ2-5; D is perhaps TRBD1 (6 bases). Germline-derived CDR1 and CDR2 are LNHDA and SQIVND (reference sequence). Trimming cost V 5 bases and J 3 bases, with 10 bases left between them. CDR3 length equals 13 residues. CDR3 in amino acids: CASSLDSEETQYF. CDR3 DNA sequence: TGTGCCAGTAGTTTGGACAGTGAAGAGACCCAGTACTTC.

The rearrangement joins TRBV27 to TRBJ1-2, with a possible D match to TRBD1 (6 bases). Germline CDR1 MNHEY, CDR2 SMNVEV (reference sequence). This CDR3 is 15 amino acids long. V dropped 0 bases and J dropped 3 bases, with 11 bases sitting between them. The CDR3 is CASSLSSGQHYGYTF. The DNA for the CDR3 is TGTGCCAGCAGTTTATCCTCGGGACAACACTATGGCTACACCTTC.

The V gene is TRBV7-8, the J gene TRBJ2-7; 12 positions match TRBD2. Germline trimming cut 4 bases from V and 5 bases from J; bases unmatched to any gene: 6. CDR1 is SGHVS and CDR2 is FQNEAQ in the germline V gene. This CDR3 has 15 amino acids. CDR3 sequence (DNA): TGTGCCAGCAGCTCCCGACTAGCGGGGGCCCACGAGCAGTACTTC. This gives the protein CASSSRLAGAHEQYF.

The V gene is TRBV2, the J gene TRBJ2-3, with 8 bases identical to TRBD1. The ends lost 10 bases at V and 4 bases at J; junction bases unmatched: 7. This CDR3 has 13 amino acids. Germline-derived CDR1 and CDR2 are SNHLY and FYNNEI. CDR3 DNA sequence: TGTGCCACCCGGACAGGGCGGGCAGATACGCAGTATTTT. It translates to CATRTGRADTQYF.

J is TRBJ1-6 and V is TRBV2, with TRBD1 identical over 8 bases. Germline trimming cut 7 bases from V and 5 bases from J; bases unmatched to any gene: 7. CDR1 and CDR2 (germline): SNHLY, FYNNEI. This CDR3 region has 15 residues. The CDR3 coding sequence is TGTGCCAGCACTTTGAAGGACAGGGATAATTCACCCCTCCACTTT. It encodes CASTLKDRDNSPLHF.

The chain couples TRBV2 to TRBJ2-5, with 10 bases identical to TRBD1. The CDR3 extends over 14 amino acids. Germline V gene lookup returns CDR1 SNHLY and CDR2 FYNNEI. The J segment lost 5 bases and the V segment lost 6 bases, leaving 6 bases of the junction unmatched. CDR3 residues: CASSPGTGAETQYF. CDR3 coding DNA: TGTGCCAGCAGCCCCGGGACAGGGGCGGAGACCCAGTACTTC.

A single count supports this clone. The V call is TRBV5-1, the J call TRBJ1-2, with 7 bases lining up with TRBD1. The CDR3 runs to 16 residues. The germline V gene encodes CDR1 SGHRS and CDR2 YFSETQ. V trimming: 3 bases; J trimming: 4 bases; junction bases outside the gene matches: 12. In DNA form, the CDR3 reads TGCGCCAGCAGCTACGGCCGTGGAGGGGGCGCCTATGGCTACACCTTC. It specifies CASSYGRGGGAYGYTF.

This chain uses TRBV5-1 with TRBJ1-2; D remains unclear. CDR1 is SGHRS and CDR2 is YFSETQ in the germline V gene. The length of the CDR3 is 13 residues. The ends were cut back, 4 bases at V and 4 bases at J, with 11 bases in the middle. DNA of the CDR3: TGCGCCAGCAGCCCATTGGGATTCTATGGCTACACCTTC. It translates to CASSPLGFYGYTF.

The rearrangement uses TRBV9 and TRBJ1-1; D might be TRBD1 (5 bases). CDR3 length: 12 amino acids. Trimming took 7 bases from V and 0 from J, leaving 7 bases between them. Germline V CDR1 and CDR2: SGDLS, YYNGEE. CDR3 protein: CASGTVNTEAFF. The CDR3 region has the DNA TGTGCCAGCGGGACGGTGAACACTGAAGCTTTCTTT.

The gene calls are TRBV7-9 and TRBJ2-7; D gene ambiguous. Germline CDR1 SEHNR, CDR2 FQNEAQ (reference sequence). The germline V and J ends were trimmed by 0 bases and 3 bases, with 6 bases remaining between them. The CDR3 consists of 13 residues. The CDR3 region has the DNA TGTGCCAGCAGCTTAGCGCCAGTCTACGAGCAGTACTTC. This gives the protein CASSLAPVYEQYF.

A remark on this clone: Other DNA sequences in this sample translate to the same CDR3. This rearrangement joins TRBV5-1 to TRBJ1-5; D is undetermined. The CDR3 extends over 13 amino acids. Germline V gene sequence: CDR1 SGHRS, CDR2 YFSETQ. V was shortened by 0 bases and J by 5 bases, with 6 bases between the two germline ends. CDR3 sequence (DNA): TGCGCCAGCAGCTTGGCCGGGGATCAGCCCCAGCATTTT. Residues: CASSLAGDQPQHF.

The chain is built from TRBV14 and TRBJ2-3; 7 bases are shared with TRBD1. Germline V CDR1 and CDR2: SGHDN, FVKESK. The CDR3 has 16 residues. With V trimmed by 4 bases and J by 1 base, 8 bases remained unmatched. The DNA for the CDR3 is TGTGCCAGCAGCCCTACGACAGGGTGGGGCACAGATACGCAGTATTTT. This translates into CASSPTTGWGTDTQYF.

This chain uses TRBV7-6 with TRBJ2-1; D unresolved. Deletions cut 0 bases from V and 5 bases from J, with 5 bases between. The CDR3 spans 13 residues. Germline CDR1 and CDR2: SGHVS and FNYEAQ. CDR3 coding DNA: TGTGCCAGCAGCTTAGCGAAAAACAATGAGCAGTTCTTC. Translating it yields CASSLAKNNEQFF.

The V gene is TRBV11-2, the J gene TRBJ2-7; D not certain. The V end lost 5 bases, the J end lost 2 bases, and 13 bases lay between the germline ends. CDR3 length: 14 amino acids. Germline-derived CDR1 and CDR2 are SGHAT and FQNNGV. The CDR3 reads CASSRVSTPYEQYF. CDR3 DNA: TGTGCCAGCAGCCGAGTGAGTACCCCCTACGAGCAGTACTTC.

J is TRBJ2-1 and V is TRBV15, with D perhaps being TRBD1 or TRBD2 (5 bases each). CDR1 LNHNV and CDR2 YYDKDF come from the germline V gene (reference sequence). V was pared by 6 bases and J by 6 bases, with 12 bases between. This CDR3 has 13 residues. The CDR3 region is CATRRDHRNEQFF. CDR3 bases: TGTGCCACCAGACGGGACCACCGCAATGAGCAGTTCTTC.

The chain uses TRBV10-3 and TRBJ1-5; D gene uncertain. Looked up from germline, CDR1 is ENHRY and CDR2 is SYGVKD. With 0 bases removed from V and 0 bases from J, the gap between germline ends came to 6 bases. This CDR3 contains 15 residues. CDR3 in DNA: TGTGCCATCAGTGAGTCAAGGGATAGCAATCAGCCCCAGCATTTT. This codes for CAISESRDSNQPQHF.

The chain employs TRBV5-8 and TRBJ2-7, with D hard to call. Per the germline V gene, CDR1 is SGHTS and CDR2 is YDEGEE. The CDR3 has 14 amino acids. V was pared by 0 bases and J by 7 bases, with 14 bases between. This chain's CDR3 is CASSLVVLHREQYF. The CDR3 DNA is TGTGCCAGCAGCTTGGTTGTCCTTCACCGAGAGCAGTACTTC.

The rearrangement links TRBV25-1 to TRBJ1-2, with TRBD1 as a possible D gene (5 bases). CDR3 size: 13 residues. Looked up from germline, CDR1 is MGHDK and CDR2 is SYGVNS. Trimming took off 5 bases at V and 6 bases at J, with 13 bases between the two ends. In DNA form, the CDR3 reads TGTGCCAGCAGTCTTAACAGGAACCATGGCTACACCTTC. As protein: CASSLNRNHGYTF.